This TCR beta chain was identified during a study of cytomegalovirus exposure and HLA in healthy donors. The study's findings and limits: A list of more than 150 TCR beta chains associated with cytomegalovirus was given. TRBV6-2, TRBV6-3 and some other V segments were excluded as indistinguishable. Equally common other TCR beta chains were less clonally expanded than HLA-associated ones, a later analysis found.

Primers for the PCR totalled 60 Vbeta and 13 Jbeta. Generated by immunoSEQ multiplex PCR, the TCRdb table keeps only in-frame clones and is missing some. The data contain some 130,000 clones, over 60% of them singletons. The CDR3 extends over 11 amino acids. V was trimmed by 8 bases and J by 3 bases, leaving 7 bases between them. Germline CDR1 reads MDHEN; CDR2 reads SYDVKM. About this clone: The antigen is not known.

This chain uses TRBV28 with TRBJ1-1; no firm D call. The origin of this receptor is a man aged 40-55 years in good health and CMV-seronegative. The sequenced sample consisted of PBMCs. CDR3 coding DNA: TGTGCCAGCGGCGGGGACACTGAAGCTTTCTTT. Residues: CASGGDTEAFF.